Listed here is a single T cell receptor (beta chain). The antigen is undetermined. This specimen belongs to a study of cytomegalovirus exposure and HLA in healthy donors. Points from the study as a whole: A few chains tied to CMV proved CMV antigen-specific in vitro. Donors were assumed by presence/absence analyses to have roughly uniform sequencing depth.

The CDR3 runs to 17 residues. Trimming took 5 bases from V and 7 from J; bases not matched to a gene: 17. Germline V gene sequence: CDR1 MNHEY, CDR2 SMNVEV (reference sequence). The PCR used 60 Vbeta and 13 Jbeta primers. In the original workflow: In a later analysis, of some 80 million unique beta chains, about 12 million appeared in at least two donors. Here immunoSEQ multiplex PCR was the method, and the copy in TCRdb shows in-frame clones only, minus some. V and J calls and clone size are given by that table; D and trimming were obtained from the DNA. The repertoire holds about 76,000 clones, with more than 60% as singletons.

This TCR derives from a male donor in good health and CMV-seropositive. The chain is built from TRBV27 and TRBJ2-4; 7 bases are a match to TRBD2. The sequenced sample consisted of PBMCs. The CDR3 coding sequence is TGTGCCAGCAGTCTATATTCCGTGGGGGGGGTTTGGAACATTCAGTACTTC. It translates to CASSLYSVGGVWNIQYF.